Following are 16 T cell receptor beta chains from one sample sequenced in a study of Ad26.COV2.S vaccination and SARS-CoV-2 variants. Indicated treatment: approximately 18 received Ad26.COV2.S at low or high dose, single or two shots; several received placebo; per-sample allocation not given. Collection of the samples took place on day 63 after the first injection of vaccine or placebo. Clones were sequenced by immunoSEQ multiplex PCR, and TCRdb holds only the in-frame ones, with some missing. This table holds 350,000 to 400,000 clones, 89% found once. The source material was peripheral blood, sampled in a trial of Ad26.COV2.S vaccine versus placebo. Receptor source: a person aged 18-65 years who received the Ad26.COV2.S COVID-19 vaccine or a placebo.

The V call is TRBV5-5, the J call TRBJ2-3; 12 positions agree with TRBD2. The CDR3 length is 17 residues. With V trimmed by 3 bases and J by 1 base, 6 bases remained unmatched. Germline V gene data show CDR1 as SGHKS and CDR2 as YYEKEE (reference sequence). The CDR3 loop is CASSSQTSGSGTDTQYF. The CDR3 DNA sequence: TGTGCCAGCAGCTCACAGACTAGCGGGAGTGGCACAGATACGCAGTATTTT.

This sequence joins TRBV3-1 (or the pseudogene TRBV3-2) and TRBJ2-7, with unresolved D. The CDR3 covers 12 residues. Trimming took 2 bases from V and 3 from J, leaving 5 bases between them. Germline loops: CDR1 LGHDT, CDR2 YNNKEL (reference sequence). The CDR3 here is CASSQLNYEQYF. CDR3 coding DNA: TGTGCCAGCAGCCAACTGAACTACGAGCAGTACTTC.

V is TRBV7-2 and J is TRBJ2-2, with D perhaps TRBD1 (6 bases). Germline CDR1 is SGHTA and CDR2 is FQGNSA. CDR3 size: 15 residues. Trimming pared 5 bases from V and 8 bases from J, leaving 18 bases between. The CDR3 spells CASSPSRGAVGELFF. CDR3 nucleotide sequence: TGTGCCAGCAGCCCCAGCAGGGGCGCCGTAGGGGAGCTGTTTTTT.

The rearrangement joins TRBV3-1 (or the pseudogene TRBV3-2) to TRBJ2-1; 7 bases agree with TRBD2. The CDR3 has 13 amino acids. Trimming took 5 bases from V and 10 from J; bases not matched to a gene: 8. Germline V gene data show CDR1 as LGHDT and CDR2 as YNNKEL (reference sequence). The CDR3 DNA sequence: TGTGCCAGCAGCAGAACTTTAGCGGGCGAGCAGTTCTTC. Encoded protein: CASSRTLAGEQFF.

This chain connects TRBV2 to TRBJ2-7; D is unclear. Trimming stripped 3 bases from V and 2 bases from J, with 14 bases between. The germline V gene encodes CDR1 SNHLY and CDR2 FYNNEI. This CDR3 is 15 amino acids long. CDR3 sequence (DNA): TGTGCCAGCAGTGACCCCCTCGCGACGACCTACGAGCAGTACTTC. It is translated as CASSDPLATTYEQYF.

The chain employs TRBV5-6 and TRBJ2-1; the D gene is possibly TRBD1 (6 bases). The CDR3 covers 14 residues. The V gene's germline CDR1 is SGHDT and CDR2 YYEEEE. Trimming removed 1 base at V and 5 bases at J, with 10 bases between. The CDR3 sequence: CASSLTTGNNEQFF. As DNA, the CDR3 is TGTGCCAGCAGCTTGACGACAGGTAACAATGAGCAGTTCTTC.

This chain links TRBV9 with TRBJ2-3; D is uncertain. The germline V gene has CDR1 SGDLS and CDR2 YYNGEE. V lost 4 bases to trimming and J lost 4 bases, with 13 bases between them. The CDR3 consists of 14 residues. Here the CDR3 reads CASSKVGDPDTQYF. DNA of the CDR3: TGTGCCAGCAGCAAAGTAGGAGATCCAGATACGCAGTATTTT. Filled out from reference TRBV9 and TRBJ2-3, the complete variable domain reads DSGVTQTPKHLITATGQRVTLRCSPRSGDLSVYWYQQSLDQGLQFLIQYYNGEERAKGNILERFSAQQFPDLHSELNLSSLELGDSALYFCASSKVGDPDTQYFGPGTRLTVL.

This rearrangement joins TRBV27 to TRBJ2-3; D remains unclear. The V end lost 1 base, the J end lost 6 bases, and 14 bases lay between the germline ends. The germline V gene encodes CDR1 MNHEY and CDR2 SMNVEV (reference sequence). The CDR3 runs 15 residues. The chain's CDR3 is CASSLLWPGRDTQYF. CDR3 sequence (DNA): TGTGCCAGCAGTTTATTGTGGCCGGGTAGGGATACGCAGTATTTT.

This sequence joins TRBV4-2 and TRBJ2-7; D is uncertain. CDR1 LGHNA and CDR2 YNFKEQ come from the germline V gene. The CDR3 has 16 amino acids. V lost 0 bases and J lost 0, with 12 bases in between. Written as DNA, the CDR3 is TGTGCCAGCAGCCAAGATACCAGCGCTCGCTCCTACGAGCAGTACTTC. This translates into CASSQDTSARSYEQYF.

The V and J genes are TRBV7-9 and TRBJ2-1; possible D gene TRBD2, 5 bases. The V end was cut by 1 base, the J end by 10 bases, with 11 bases between. CDR3 length equals 13 residues. Germline V gene lookup returns CDR1 SEHNR and CDR2 FQNEAQ (reference sequence). The CDR3 region has the DNA TGTGCCAGCAGCTTAGTTTACGGAGGAGAGCAGTTCTTC. Its protein product is CASSLVYGGEQFF.

The CDR3 spells CSVELAGVTKNIQYF. The CDR3 DNA reads TGCAGCGTTGAGCTAGCGGGAGTCACCAAAAACATTCAGTACTTC. This chain connects TRBV29-1 to TRBJ2-4, with 10 positions matching TRBD2. Germline CDR1 reads SQVTM; CDR2 reads ANQGSEA. CDR3 length equals 15 residues. Trimming took 3 bases from V and 2 from J; bases not matched to a gene: 4.

The chain has TRBV2 and TRBJ2-5; 8 nucleotides agree with TRBD1. The V segment lost 8 bases and the J segment 5 bases; nucleotides outside the gene matches: 7. This CDR3 has 13 residues. Germline V gives CDR1 SNHLY, CDR2 FYNNEI. The CDR3 DNA reads TGTGCCAGCGCTTACAGGGGGTGGGAGACCCAGTACTTC. Protein product: CASAYRGWETQYF. The full variable domain, completed using reference TRBV2 and TRBJ2-5, is EPEVTQTPSHQVTQMGQEVILRCVPISNHLYFYWYRQILGQKVEFLVSFYNNEISEKSEIFDDQFSVERPDGSNFTLKIRSTKLEDSAMYFCASAYRGWETQYFGPGTRLLVL.

This chain uses TRBV7-8 with TRBJ2-2; the D is unclear. Germline loops: CDR1 SGHVS, CDR2 FQNEAQ. The V end lost 5 bases, the J end lost 0 bases, and 10 bases lay between the germline ends. CDR3 size: 15 residues. The DNA for the CDR3 is TGTGCCAGCAGCCGTTACTCCGCGAACACCGGGGAGCTGTTTTTT. It encodes CASSRYSANTGELFF.

The chain employs TRBV7-3 and TRBJ2-2, with 10 bases identical to TRBD1. This CDR3 contains 15 residues. Germline assignment: CDR1 SGHTA and CDR2 FQGTGA. V was clipped by 4 bases and J by 5 bases; unmatched bases: 4. In DNA form, the CDR3 reads TGTGCCAGCAGCTCGGGACAGGGGTGGACCGGGGAGCTGTTTTTT. It translates to CASSSGQGWTGELFF.

The V gene is TRBV28, the J gene TRBJ2-7; D is undetermined. In germline, CDR1 is MDHEN, CDR2 SYDVKM. The CDR3 runs to 13 residues. Trimming removed 6 bases from V and 5 bases from J, with 14 bases in between. DNA for the CDR3: TGTGCCAGCAGCCTTAGTTTATCAGACGAGCAGTACTTC. Encoded protein: CASSLSLSDEQYF.

Here the CDR3 reads CASRRQGGSYNEQFF. The CDR3, as DNA: TGTGCCAGCCGTCGCCAGGGGGGCTCCTACAATGAGCAGTTCTTC. The chain is built from TRBV5-8 and TRBJ2-1; D might be TRBD1 (7 bases). The germline CDR1 and CDR2 sequences are SGHTS and YDEGEE. V was shortened by 7 bases and J by 0 bases, with 14 bases between the two germline ends. The CDR3 extends over 15 amino acids.